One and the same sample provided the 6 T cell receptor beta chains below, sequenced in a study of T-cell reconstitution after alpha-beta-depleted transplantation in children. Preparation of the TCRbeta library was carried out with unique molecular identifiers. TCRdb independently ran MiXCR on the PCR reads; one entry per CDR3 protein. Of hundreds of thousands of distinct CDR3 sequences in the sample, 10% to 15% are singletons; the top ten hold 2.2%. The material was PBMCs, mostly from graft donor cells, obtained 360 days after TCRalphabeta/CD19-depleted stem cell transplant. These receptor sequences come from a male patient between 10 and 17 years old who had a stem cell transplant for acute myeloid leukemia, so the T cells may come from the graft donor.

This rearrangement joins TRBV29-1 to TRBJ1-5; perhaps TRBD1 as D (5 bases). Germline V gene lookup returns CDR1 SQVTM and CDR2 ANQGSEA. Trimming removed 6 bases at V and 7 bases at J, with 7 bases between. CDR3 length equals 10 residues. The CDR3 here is CSVPGQPQHF. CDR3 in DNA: TGCAGCGTGCCAGGGCAGCCCCAGCATTTT.

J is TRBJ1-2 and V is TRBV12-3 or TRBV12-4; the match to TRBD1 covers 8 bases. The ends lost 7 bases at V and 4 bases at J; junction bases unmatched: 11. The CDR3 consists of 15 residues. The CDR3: CASTLYAGTGYGYTF. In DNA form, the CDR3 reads TGTGCCAGCACTCTTTACGCCGGGACAGGCTATGGCTACACCTTC.

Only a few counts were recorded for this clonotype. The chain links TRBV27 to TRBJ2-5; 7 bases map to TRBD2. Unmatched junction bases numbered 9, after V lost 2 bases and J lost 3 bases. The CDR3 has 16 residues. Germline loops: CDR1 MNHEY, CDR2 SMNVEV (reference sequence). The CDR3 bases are TGTGCCAGCAGTTTACAACCGGGACTACCGAAAGAGACCCAGTACTTC. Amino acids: CASSLQPGLPKETQYF.

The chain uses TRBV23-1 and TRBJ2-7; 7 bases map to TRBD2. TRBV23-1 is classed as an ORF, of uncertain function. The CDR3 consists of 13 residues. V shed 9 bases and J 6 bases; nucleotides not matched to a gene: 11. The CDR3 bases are TGCGCCAGTCCACTAGGGAGGGCGAGCGAGCAGTACTTC. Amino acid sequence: CASPLGRASEQYF.

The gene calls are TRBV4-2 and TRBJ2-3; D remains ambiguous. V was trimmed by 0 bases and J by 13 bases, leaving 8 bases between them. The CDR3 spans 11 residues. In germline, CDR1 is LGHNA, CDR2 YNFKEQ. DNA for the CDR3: TGTGCCAGCAGCCAAGACGGACGCAAGTATTTT. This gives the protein CASSQDGRKYF.

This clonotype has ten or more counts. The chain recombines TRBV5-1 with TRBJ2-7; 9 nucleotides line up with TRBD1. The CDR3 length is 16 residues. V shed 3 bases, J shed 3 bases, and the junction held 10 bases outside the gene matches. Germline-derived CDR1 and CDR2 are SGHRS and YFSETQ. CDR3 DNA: TGCGCCAGCAGCTCGACCGGACAGGGGATTCACTACGAGCAGTACTTC. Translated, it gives CASSSTGQGIHYEQYF. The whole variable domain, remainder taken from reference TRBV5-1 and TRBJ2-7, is KAGVTQTPRYLIKTRGQQVTLSCSPISGHRSVSWYQQTPGQGLQFLFEYFSETQRNKGNFPGRFSGRQFSNSRSEMNVSTLELGDSALYLCASSSTGQGIHYEQYFGPGTRLTVT.